These 23 T cell receptor beta chains were sequenced from one sample in a study of shared clonotypes between healthy human individuals (dated by TCRdb to 2020 to 2021). Libraries were built with the immunoSEQ multiplex PCR assay. TCRdb mirrors the immuneACCESS table, restricted to in-frame sequences. Some clones are absent from its copies; in checked studies, under half trace to an unresolved V gene, and the reason for the others is unknown. Counted in this sample were millions of clones; 80% to 95% of them appeared once. The ten most abundant clones make up 0.39% of the sample. The sample consisted of naive CD4+ T cells from PBMCs. The cell subset or site label, read with the paper, signifies: CD45RA+ positively selected. The receptors were gathered from a man younger than 35 in good health. Some clones in this sample may be carry-over from other donors' samples.

The chain has TRBV6-6 and TRBJ1-5; no reliable D call. Per germline, CDR1 MNHNY and CDR2 SVGAGI (reference sequence). This CDR3 spans 14 amino acids. V was clipped by 4 bases and J by 2 bases, with 9 bases between them. The chain's CDR3 is CASSLGSGNQPQHF. CDR3 DNA sequence: TGTGCCAGCAGTTTGGGGAGCGGCAATCAGCCCCAGCATTTT.

The chain uses TRBV10-3 and TRBJ2-1; 7 bases fit TRBD2. CDR1 and CDR2 (germline): ENHRY, SYGVKD. V lost 6 bases, J lost 7 bases, and 6 bases stayed unmatched. This CDR3 is 13 amino acids long. The CDR3 DNA is TGTGCCATCAGGGGCGGGAGCAGGAATGAGCAGTTCTTC. Translation: CAIRGGSRNEQFF.

This clone has a single count. This rearrangement joins TRBV28 to TRBJ2-2; D perhaps matches TRBD2 (6 bases). V shed 3 bases and J shed 2 bases, with 13 bases lying between them. From germline, CDR1 is MDHEN and CDR2 SYDVKM. The CDR3 loop spans 16 amino acids. CDR3 nucleotide sequence: TGTGCCAGCAGTTTTTCTCGGGGGATAAACACCGGGGAGCTGTTTTTT. It yields the protein CASSFSRGINTGELFF.

Notes on this clone: This sample includes further DNA sequences coding for the same CDR3. CDR3: CASSLTSGSPNEQFF. The CDR3 DNA sequence: TGTGCCAGCAGTTTAACTAGCGGGAGTCCCAATGAGCAGTTCTTC. The chain carries TRBV28 and TRBJ2-1; 11 bases align to TRBD2. There are 15 residues in the CDR3. The V and J ends lost 2 bases and 6 bases, in that order; junction bases with no gene match: 3. Germline values: CDR1 MDHEN, CDR2 SYDVKM.

This clone has just a few counts. The chain recombines TRBV19 with TRBJ1-1; 7 bases line up with TRBD1. The CDR3 loop spans 13 amino acids. Trimming at V came to 8 bases and at J to 2 bases, leaving 5 bases not matched to a gene. Germline lookup yields CDR1 LNHDA and CDR2 SQIVND (reference sequence). The CDR3 sequence: CASWGQFNTEAFF. In nucleotides, the CDR3 is TGTGCCAGTTGGGGACAGTTTAACACTGAAGCTTTCTTT.

This chain joins TRBV10-3 and TRBJ2-7; tentatively, D is TRBD1 (6 bases). Germline V lookup: CDR1 ENHRY, CDR2 SYGVKD. Trimming removed 6 bases at V and 6 bases at J, with 15 bases between. This CDR3 contains 13 residues. The CDR3 sequence: CAISQPQGLEQYF. The CDR3 coding sequence is TGTGCCATCAGCCAACCCCAGGGGCTCGAGCAGTACTTC.

The genes are TRBV4-2 and TRBJ1-2; 7 positions match TRBD1. The CDR3 covers 16 residues. CDR1 LGHNA and CDR2 YNFKEQ come from the germline V gene. J gave up 4 bases and V 4 bases, and 12 bases lay outside the gene matches. CDR3 in DNA: TGTGCCAGCAGCCGCCCTTTAACCGGGACAGCCTATGGCTACACCTTC. Its translation: CASSRPLTGTAYGYTF.

This clone has only a few counts. V and J are TRBV2 and TRBJ1-5; D uncertain. From germline, CDR1 is SNHLY and CDR2 FYNNEI. The CDR3 is 13 residues long. Trimming pared 8 bases from V and 4 bases from J, leaving 12 bases between. The CDR3 coding sequence is TGTGCCAGCCACGCCACATCAAATCAGCCCCAGCATTTT. This translates into CASHATSNQPQHF.

The chain combines TRBV7-9 with TRBJ2-7, with a tentative D call TRBD1 (5 bases). Trimming left V 3 bases short and J 0 bases short, with 15 bases between. Germline CDR1 reads SEHNR; CDR2 reads FQNEAQ (reference sequence). The CDR3 runs 16 residues. CDR3 loop: CASSFYGLGDSYEQYF. In DNA form, the CDR3 reads TGTGCCAGCAGCTTTTACGGGTTAGGGGACTCCTACGAGCAGTACTTC.

The chain recombines TRBV15 with TRBJ1-4; 7 bases agree with TRBD1. V lost 3 bases to trimming and J lost 6 bases; unmatched junction nucleotides: 4. The CDR3 runs to 14 residues. Germline V lookup: CDR1 LNHNV, CDR2 YYDKDF (reference sequence). CDR3 sequence: CATSRTGRDEKLFF. The CDR3 nucleotides read TGTGCCACCAGCAGGACAGGGAGAGATGAAAAACTGTTTTTT. Full variable domain (outside the CDR3, taken from reference TRBV15 and TRBJ1-4): DAMVIQNPRYQVTQFGKPVTLSCSQTLNHNVMYWYQQKSSQAPKLLFHYYDKDFNNEADTPDNFQSRRPNTSFCFLDIRSPGLGDTAMYLCATSRTGRDEKLFFGSGTQLSVL.

This clone appeared once. This specimen includes other DNA sequences encoding the same CDR3. This chain links TRBV7-2 with TRBJ2-1, with 8 positions matching TRBD2. Trimming at V came to 6 bases and at J to 1 base, leaving 5 bases not matched to a gene. This CDR3 has 15 amino acids. Germline CDR1 SGHTA, CDR2 FQGNSA. CDR3 loop: CASSSTSGSYNEQFF. CDR3 nucleotides: TGTGCCAGCAGTTCCACTAGCGGTTCCTACAATGAGCAGTTCTTC.

The chain combines TRBV2 with TRBJ2-5; D is ambiguous. The DNA end lines up better with TRBJ2-7; the J call may be wrong. This CDR3 has 14 amino acids. Germline V gene sequence: CDR1 SNHLY, CDR2 FYNNEI. CDR3 nucleotide sequence: TGTGCCAGCAGTGAATTTAGCCGGATTTACGAGCAGTACTTC. Amino acid sequence: CASSEFSRIYEQYF.

The chain links TRBV7-9 to TRBJ2-3; possibly TRBD1 or TRBD2 for D (6 bases each). CDR3 length: 16 amino acids. V lost 2 bases and J lost 2, with 14 bases in between. The germline V gene encodes CDR1 SEHNR and CDR2 FQNEAQ (reference sequence). The CDR3 is CASSLWGARSTDTQYF. In DNA, the CDR3 is TGTGCCAGCAGCTTATGGGGGGCCCGCTCCACAGATACGCAGTATTTT.

The chain is built from TRBV29-1 and TRBJ1-2, with D possibly matching TRBD1 (6 bases). Trimming cost V 0 bases and J 5 bases, with 13 bases left between them. Germline CDR1 reads SQVTM; CDR2 reads ANQGSEA. This CDR3 is built from 14 residues. DNA of the CDR3: TGCAGCGTTGAAGAGGCAGGAGGGGGTTATGGCTACACCTTC. Its protein product is CSVEEAGGGYGYTF. The full variable domain, its missing parts supplied by reference TRBV29-1 and TRBJ1-2, is SAVISQKPSRDICQRGTSLTIQCQVDSQVTMMFWYRQQPGQSLTLIATANQGSEATYESGFVIDKFPISRPNLTFSTLTVSNMSPEDSSIYLCSVEEAGGGYGYTFGSGTRLTVV.

This chain joins TRBV10-3 and TRBJ1-1; no reliable D call. V was clipped by 0 bases and J by 3 bases, with 11 bases between them. This CDR3 contains 15 residues. Germline CDR1 reads ENHRY; CDR2 reads SYGVKD. The chain's CDR3 is CAISESPRVHTEAFF. The CDR3 nucleotides read TGTGCCATCAGTGAGTCGCCCCGGGTTCACACTGAAGCTTTCTTT.

The chain couples TRBV25-1 to TRBJ2-3; 10 nucleotides agree with TRBD1. The length of the CDR3 is 16 residues. The germline gives CDR1 MGHDK, CDR2 SYGVNS. Germline trimming cut 4 bases from V and 4 bases from J; bases unmatched to any gene: 8. Here the CDR3 reads CASSALDRGSADTQYF. CDR3 in DNA: TGTGCCAGCAGTGCGCTGGACAGGGGGAGCGCAGATACGCAGTATTTT.

As to this clone: Relative to the germline gene, one junction end is altered; a read error may explain this. The chain combines TRBV5-1 with TRBJ2-1, with TRBD2 matching over 9 bases. The CDR3 consists of 13 residues. Looked up from germline, CDR1 is SGHRS and CDR2 is YFSETQ. CDR3 bases: TGCGCCAGCAGCCCCGGGACTAGCCCGGCTCGGGTCTTC. This translates into CASSPGTSPARVF.

V gene TRBV28 combines with J gene TRBJ2-7, with D possibly being TRBD1 (5 bases). Per the germline V gene, CDR1 is MDHEN and CDR2 is SYDVKM. CDR3 size: 15 residues. Trimming took off 6 bases at V and 3 bases at J, with 18 bases between the two ends. CDR3 coding DNA: TGTGCCAGCAGGGACCGCTATCTGGGGCGCTACGAGCAGTACTTC. Amino acids: CASRDRYLGRYEQYF.

J is TRBJ1-5 and V is TRBV5-4; D ambiguous. The CDR3 consists of 13 residues. Germline CDR1 is SGHNT and CDR2 is YYREEE (reference sequence). V lost 0 bases and J lost 6, with 7 bases in between. The CDR3 region has the DNA TGTGCCAGCAGCTTGGGGGTGGGTCAGCCCCAGCATTTT. Amino acids: CASSLGVGQPQHF.

This clone was counted once. The genes are TRBV29-1 and TRBJ1-2; tentative D call: TRBD1 (5 bases). The V end was cut by 7 bases, the J end by 8 bases, with 14 bases between. The CDR3 totals 11 residues. Germline CDR1 SQVTM, CDR2 ANQGSEA. The DNA of the CDR3 is TGCAGCGCAACAGGCCGCGGGGGCTACACCTTC. Translation gives CSATGRGGYTF.

V usage is TRBV7-3 and J usage is TRBJ2-1; 11 bases match TRBD2. This CDR3 is 14 amino acids long. Germline loops: CDR1 SGHTA, CDR2 FQGTGA. Unmatched junction bases numbered 7, after V lost 7 bases and J lost 8 bases. CDR3 loop: CASKRLAGNYEQFF. The DNA for the CDR3 is TGTGCCAGCAAAAGACTAGCGGGAAATTATGAGCAGTTCTTC.

The rearrangement joins TRBV18 to TRBJ2-6, with 8 bases fitting TRBD1. Germline CDR1 and CDR2: KGHSH and LQKENI. The V segment lost 3 bases and the J segment 0 bases; nucleotides outside the gene matches: 1. The CDR3 extends over 16 amino acids. CDR3 residues: CASSPDRGSGANVLTF. CDR3 in DNA: TGTGCCAGCTCACCCGACAGGGGCTCTGGGGCCAACGTCCTGACTTTC.

This clone appeared a few times. The CDR3 sequence is CSARPPGLDTEAFF. The CDR3 DNA sequence: TGCAGCGCCCGCCCCCCGGGGCTGGACACTGAAGCTTTCTTT. V and J are TRBV29-1 and TRBJ1-1; maybe TRBD1 (5 bases). Per the germline V gene, CDR1 is SQVTM and CDR2 is ANQGSEA. Trimming took 7 bases from V and 3 from J, leaving 18 bases between them. This CDR3 contains 14 residues.